A selection of T cell receptor beta chains follows, all from one sample in a study of T cells in Graves' hyperthyroidism and ophthalmopathy. TCRdb ran MiXCR on the multiplex PCR reads and lists one entry per CDR3 protein. The table shows around 340,000 distinct CDR3 sequences, with roughly a sixth occurring only once. The sample consisted of blood. All receptors come from a woman in her thirties with Graves' hyperthyroidism that later progressed to Graves' ophthalmopathy. CDR3s include the opening cysteine and the closing phenylalanine or tryptophan. The D gene is left open where the match is weak. Clone size, where shown, is once, few, many, or a class for clones that have expanded.

many,TRBV6-1,TRBD1,TRBJ2-7,TGTGCCAGCAGTGAAAGCGGGACAGGGGACGAGCAGTACTTC,CASSESGTGDEQYF
few,TRBV15,NA,TRBJ2-3,TGTGCCACCAGCAGAGGCGTGGGTTCGTCAGATACGCAGTATTTT,CATSRGVGSSDTQYF
many,TRBV11-2,NA,TRBJ2-7,TGTGCCAGCAGCTTACATCGGGGTAACGAGCAGTACTTC,CASSLHRGNEQYF
many,TRBV6-1,TRBD2,TRBJ2-1,TGTGCCAGCAGCGATTCTATAGCGGGAGTAACCTACAATGAGCAGTTCTTC,CASSDSIAGVTYNEQFF
many,TRBV15,TRBD2,TRBJ2-1,TGTGCCACCAGCAGAGATACTAGCGGGGGGATATACTACAATGAGCAGTTCTTC,CATSRDTSGGIYYNEQFF
NA,TRBV2,NA,TRBJ2-2,TGTGCCAGCAGTGAATTTAAGGCTAGCATCACCGGGGAGCTGTTTTTT,CASSEFKASITGELFF
few,TRBV6-1,TRBD1,TRBJ2-2,TGTGCCAGCAGTACCGGGACAGCCGGGGAGCTGTTTTTT,CASSTGTAGELFF
few,TRBV27,TRBD1,TRBJ1-6,TGTGCCAGCAGTTTAAGCTTGCTGGGGACAGCGAATTCACCCCTCCACTTT,CASSLSLLGTANSPLHF
NA,TRBV29-1,NA,TRBJ1-2,TGCAGCGTTGAACGGGGTTTTAACTACGGCTACACCTTC,CSVERGFNYGYTF
NA,TRBV2,NA,TRBJ2-3,TGTGCCAGCAGCGCCCAGGGGATTTACACAGATACGCAGTATTTT,CASSAQGIYTDTQYF
few,TRBV7-7,NA,TRBJ2-1,TGTGCTAGCAGCCCGTATGAGGGGATACATGGCAATGAGCAGTTCTTC,CASSPYEGIHGNEQFF
few,TRBV11-2,NA,TRBJ2-1,TGTGCCAGCAGCTATGGGACGCCCTCCTACAATGAGCAGTTCTTC,CASSYGTPSYNEQFF
many,TRBV6-1,NA,TRBJ1-2,TGTGCCAGCAGTGAAATATCGGGGGCCCATATCTATGGCTACACCTTC,CASSEISGAHIYGYTF
NA,TRBV4-1,NA,TRBJ1-1,TGCGCCAGCAGCCATGCCTTGGGGACACAGGAAATGAACACTGAAGCTTTCTTT,CASSHALGTQEMNTEAFF
NA,TRBV4-1,TRBD1,TRBJ1-2,TGCGCCAGCAGCCAAGGGGGACAGGGGGGCGATGGCTACACCTTC,CASSQGGQGGDGYTF
many,TRBV12-3/TRBV12-4,NA,TRBJ1-2,TGTGCCAGCAGTTTGAACATGGGTGTCTCTGGCTACACCTTC,CASSLNMGVSGYTF
few,TRBV4-1,TRBD2,TRBJ2-7,TGCGCCAGCAGCCACCTTAGCGGGGGGTCTACCTACGAGCAGTACTTC,CASSHLSGGSTYEQYF
many,TRBV2,NA,TRBJ2-7,TGTGCCAGCAGTATTAACAGGGAGCAGTACTTC,CASSINREQYF
NA,TRBV24-1,NA,TRBJ2-2,TGTGCCACCAGTGCCGGCCACAGGGAGCGGGGCGGGGAGCTGTTTTTT,CATSAGHRERGGELFF
few,TRBV20-1,NA,TRBJ1-2,TGCAGTGCCGAAGGACAGTATGGCTACACCTTC,CSAEGQYGYTF
few,TRBV19,NA,TRBJ2-5,TGTGCCAGTAGTATGGCCGCCGGGACTTGGTCATACTTC,CASSMAAGTWSYF
many,TRBV20-1,NA,TRBJ1-1,TGCAGTGCTATTAGTCCGAGTAAAGGGGCGCAGAACACTGAAGCTTTCTTT,CSAISPSKGAQNTEAFF
many,TRBV2,NA,TRBJ1-5,TGTGCCAGCAGTGGAACAGCAGCGTATAGCAATCAGCCCCAGCATTTT,CASSGTAAYSNQPQHF
many,TRBV11-1,NA,TRBJ2-5,TGTGCCAGCAGCTCCGTAGGACGGTCGAACCCCCAAGAGACCCAGTACTTC,CASSSVGRSNPQETQYF